Given below is one TCR beta chain in context. Antigen unknown. From germline, CDR1 is SGHAT and CDR2 FQNNGV. CDR3 length equals 13 residues. The sample originates from a study of CXCR3-negative and CXCR3-positive naive CD8 T cells. Whole-study findings and limits: Cryopreservation partially decreased CXCR3 expression, and most assays used fresh PBMCs. Memory CD8+ cells showed much lower diversity, while both naive subsets displayed comparably high diversity. Memory, not naive, CXCR3-negative and CXCR3-positive cells differed in TRBV-TRBJ usage.

The study made its TRB cDNA libraries by 5' RACE, adding UMI labels. TCRdb reprocessed the 5' RACE reads and stores each CDR3 protein as one record, lacking DNA. This table holds more than 45,000 distinct CDR3 sequences. Triplicate roughly 300,000-cell sorts were made of each CD8+ T cell subset. Material: memory CD8+ T cells from blood. The receptor was derived from a human donor in good health. Some clones in this sample may be carry-over from other donors' samples. The V call is TRBV11-2, the J call TRBJ2-7. The CDR3 protein is CASRIGSSYEQYF.